These 26 T cell receptor beta chains share one sample of origin, sequenced in a study of blood T cell repertoires in COVID-19. Assay used: immunoSEQ multiplex PCR; TCRdb lists only in-frame clones, some missing. The sample yields about 220,000 clones, roughly 85% seen once. Material for sequencing was peripheral blood. Every receptor here comes from a woman of 80 years or more with acute or convalescent COVID-19.

This sequence joins TRBV30 and TRBJ2-3; TRBD1 is a possible D gene (6 bases). CDR1 is GTSNPN, CDR2 SVGIG, per germline (reference sequence). This CDR3 spans 14 amino acids. V lost 2 bases and J lost 6, with 15 bases in between. In DNA form, the CDR3 reads TGTGCCTGGAGTTCGGGCAGGGGCAGCGATACGCAGTATTTT. It translates to CAWSSGRGSDTQYF. Using reference TRBV30 and TRBJ2-3 for the parts outside the CDR3, the full variable domain is SQTIHQWPATLVQPVGSPLSLECTVEGTSNPNLYWYRQAAGRGLQLLFYSVGIGQISSEVPQNLSASRPQDRQFILSSKKLLLSDSGFYLCAWSSGRGSDTQYFGPGTRLTVL.

The V and J genes are TRBV27 and TRBJ2-7; possibly TRBD2 for D (5 bases). Germline CDR1 MNHEY, CDR2 SMNVEV (reference sequence). Trimming pared 5 bases from V and 1 base from J, leaving 15 bases between. This CDR3 contains 15 residues. The CDR3 coding sequence is TGTGCCAGCAGTCAGACAAGAGGAGGATCCTACGAGCAGTACTTC. Translating gives CASSQTRGGSYEQYF.

This chain links TRBV9 with TRBJ2-3; 8 positions agree with TRBD1. Per germline, CDR1 SGDLS and CDR2 YYNGEE. CDR3 length equals 13 residues. Germline trimming cut 2 bases from V and 6 bases from J; bases unmatched to any gene: 2. The CDR3 DNA reads as TGTGCCAGCAGCGTGACAGGGGCCGATACGCAGTATTTT. It yields the protein CASSVTGADTQYF.

The rearrangement joins TRBV9 to TRBJ2-5, with 7 bases lining up with TRBD2. Losses at the gene ends were 4 bases for V and 4 bases for J; bases not matched to a gene: 4. The CDR3 consists of 13 residues. Germline CDR1 reads SGDLS; CDR2 reads YYNGEE. The CDR3 here is CASSSGLRETQYF. The CDR3 DNA reads as TGTGCCAGCAGCTCGGGACTAAGAGAGACCCAGTACTTC. Full variable domain (rest looked up from reference TRBV9 and TRBJ2-5): DSGVTQTPKHLITATGQRVTLRCSPRSGDLSVYWYQQSLDQGLQFLIQYYNGEERAKGNILERFSAQQFPDLHSELNLSSLELGDSALYFCASSSGLRETQYFGPGTRLLVL.

The chain joins TRBV3-1 (or the pseudogene TRBV3-2) to TRBJ1-6, with 8 nucleotides matching TRBD1. The CDR3 loop spans 17 amino acids. Germline lookup yields CDR1 LGHDT and CDR2 YNNKEL (reference sequence). Germline trimming cut 2 bases from V and 7 bases from J; bases unmatched to any gene: 10. The CDR3 loop reads CASSQYSDRGTNSPLHF. As DNA, the CDR3 is TGTGCCAGCAGCCAATACTCAGACAGGGGCACCAATTCACCCCTCCACTTT.

The rearrangement links TRBV5-1 to TRBJ1-3; D gene ambiguous. Germline V gives CDR1 SGHRS, CDR2 YFSETQ. This CDR3 is 14 amino acids long. V lost 0 bases and J 0 bases, leaving 4 bases between the germline ends. CDR3: CASSLGLSGNTIYF. Here the CDR3 DNA reads TGCGCCAGCAGCTTGGGGCTCTCTGGAAACACCATATATTTT.

The J gene is TRBJ2-3, the V gene TRBV9; 11 bases agree with TRBD2. Unmatched junction bases numbered 10, after V lost 4 bases and J lost 3 bases. The germline gives CDR1 SGDLS, CDR2 YYNGEE. The CDR3 is 17 residues long. The CDR3 nucleotides read TGTGCCAGCAGCCCCGGAGTTAGCGGGGGGGCTACAGATACGCAGTATTTT. It is translated as CASSPGVSGGATDTQYF.

The chain combines TRBV4-1 with TRBJ2-5, with 7 positions matching TRBD2. The CDR3 runs 13 residues. The V gene end was trimmed by 0 bases and the J gene end by 5 bases; junction bases not matched to a gene: 0. Germline V gene sequence: CDR1 MGHRA, CDR2 YSYEKL. The CDR3, as DNA: TGCGCCAGCAGCCAAGACGGGAGGGAGACCCAGTACTTC. Its translation is CASSQDGRETQYF.

V gene TRBV2 combines with J gene TRBJ1-2; 7 bases align to TRBD1. The V gene's germline CDR1 is SNHLY and CDR2 FYNNEI. CDR3 length: 14 amino acids. Germline trimming cut 4 bases from V and 4 bases from J; bases unmatched to any gene: 6. The CDR3 loop is CASSAVAGGYGYTF. CDR3 sequence (DNA): TGTGCCAGCAGTGCGGTGGCAGGGGGCTATGGCTACACCTTC.

The V gene is TRBV27, the J gene TRBJ1-4; no clear D. CDR1 is MNHEY, CDR2 SMNVEV, per germline (reference sequence). CDR3 length: 18 residues. Trimming pared 5 bases from V and 0 bases from J, leaving 19 bases between. The DNA of the CDR3 is TGTGCCAGCAGTCGACGCCCCGCGGGCAAAGCAACTAATGAAAAACTGTTTTTT. This gives the protein CASSRRPAGKATNEKLFF.

The rearrangement uses TRBV7-9 and TRBJ1-3; perhaps TRBD1 as D (6 bases). Trimming pared 5 bases from V and 1 base from J, leaving 12 bases between. CDR1 and CDR2 (germline): SEHNR, FQNEAQ (reference sequence). The CDR3 sequence is 15 residues long. CDR3 DNA sequence: TGTGCCAGCAGCCCAGGACAGATATCTGGAAACACCATATATTTT. Translated: CASSPGQISGNTIYF.

The rearrangement uses TRBV28 and TRBJ2-1, with no clear D. Germline lookup yields CDR1 MDHEN and CDR2 SYDVKM. This CDR3 has 11 amino acids. The V and J ends lost 3 bases and 13 bases respectively, with 10 bases between them. CDR3 sequence: CASSLKSLQFF. The CDR3 nucleotides are TGTGCCAGCAGTTTGAAATCGCTACAGTTCTTC.

This clone was seen more than once but under ten times. The CDR3 sequence is CASSYELGNQPQHF. CDR3 nucleotides: TGTGCCAGCAGTTACGAACTTGGCAATCAGCCCCAGCATTTT. The chain is built from TRBV6-2 or TRBV6-3 and TRBJ1-5; D ambiguous. The CDR3 runs to 14 residues. V was pared by 2 bases and J by 2 bases, with 7 bases between. Germline CDR1 MNHEY, CDR2 SVGEGT.

This clone was recorded a few times. The chain uses TRBV11-2 and TRBJ1-6; D gene unclear. The germline gives CDR1 SGHAT, CDR2 FQNNGV. The CDR3 runs to 15 residues. V was clipped by 1 base and J by 6 bases, with 10 bases between them. The CDR3 region is CASSLVSEPNSPLHF. CDR3 nucleotides: TGTGCCAGCAGCTTAGTGTCGGAGCCTAATTCACCCCTCCACTTT.

The chain carries TRBV7-8 and TRBJ2-1, with 12 bases identical to TRBD2. The germline V gene encodes CDR1 SGHVS and CDR2 FQNEAQ. J gave up 10 bases and V 5 bases, and 12 bases lay outside the gene matches. CDR3 length: 16 residues. CDR3 region: CASSRGSSGGAKEQFF. CDR3 nucleotide sequence: TGTGCCAGCAGCCGAGGGTCTAGCGGGGGGGCAAAAGAGCAGTTCTTC.

The gene calls are TRBV5-5 and TRBJ2-7, with D perhaps TRBD2 (6 bases). Trimming took 4 bases from V and 6 from J, leaving 11 bases between them. The germline V gene encodes CDR1 SGHKS and CDR2 YYEKEE (reference sequence). The CDR3 sequence is 12 residues long. The DNA of the CDR3 is TGTGCCAGCAGCGAGGGACTGGTCGAGCAGTACTTC. Translating gives CASSEGLVEQYF.

The rearrangement joins TRBV3-1 (or the pseudogene TRBV3-2) to TRBJ1-6; TRBD1 is a possible D gene (5 bases). The germline V gene encodes CDR1 LGHDT and CDR2 YNNKEL (reference sequence). CDR3 length: 14 residues. V was clipped by 4 bases and J by 7 bases, with 11 bases between them. The CDR3 here is CASSRGGDNSPLHF. In nucleotides, the CDR3 is TGTGCCAGCAGCCGGGGGGGAGACAATTCACCCCTCCACTTT.

This clone was seen a single time. The chain employs TRBV6-2 or TRBV6-3 and TRBJ1-1; possibly TRBD1 for D (5 bases). Germline values: CDR1 MNHEY, CDR2 SVGEGT. The CDR3 has 15 amino acids. The V end was cut by 5 bases, the J end by 5 bases, with 18 bases between. CDR3 bases: TGTGCCAGCAGTCCCCTATTGGGGGGAAGGACTGAAGCTTTCTTT. Residues: CASSPLLGGRTEAFF.

This chain uses TRBV7-2 with TRBJ1-2, with D possibly matching TRBD1 (6 bases). This CDR3 comprises 14 residues. Germline V gene lookup returns CDR1 SGHTA and CDR2 FQGNSA. The V gene lost 4 bases and the J gene lost 1 base, with 10 bases spanning the gap. As DNA, the CDR3 is TGTGCCAGCAGCTCGGCCAGGGGTAACTATGGCTACACCTTC. It yields the protein CASSSARGNYGYTF.

This clone was found once. The genes are TRBV19 and TRBJ2-7; D is undetermined. Germline values: CDR1 LNHDA, CDR2 SQIVND (reference sequence). The CDR3 consists of 13 residues. The V gene lost 4 bases and the J gene lost 6 bases, with 13 bases spanning the gap. The DNA of the CDR3 is TGTGCCAGTAGTACCTCCCCCCTTAGCGAGCAGTACTTC. Its translation: CASSTSPLSEQYF.

This clone was found once. V and J are TRBV6-2 or TRBV6-3 and TRBJ1-6; possible D gene TRBD1, 5 bases. Per germline, CDR1 MNHEY and CDR2 SVGEGT. V dropped 6 bases and J dropped 7 bases, with 22 bases sitting between them. There are 17 residues in the CDR3. DNA of the CDR3: TGTGCCAGCAGCTTACGTGGGACTAGGGGAATGAATTCACCCCTCCACTTT. Residues: CASSLRGTRGMNSPLHF.

As regards this clone: Other DNA sequences in this specimen translate into the identical CDR3. V gene TRBV28 combines with J gene TRBJ2-5; 7 bases are shared with TRBD2. Germline V gene sequence: CDR1 MDHEN, CDR2 SYDVKM. J gave up 2 bases and V 7 bases, and 4 bases lay outside the gene matches. This CDR3 spans 13 amino acids. The DNA for the CDR3 is TGTGCCAGCACCCTCGGGGGGCAAGAGACCCAGTACTTC. Amino acids: CASTLGGQETQYF.

This clone was found many times. The CDR3 nucleotides read TGTGCCACCAGTGATCCCCGAGCGGGGTCCCAAAACATTCAGTACTTC. This translates into CATSDPRAGSQNIQYF. This rearrangement joins TRBV24-1 to TRBJ2-4; 7 positions agree with TRBD2. Trimming at V came to 3 bases and at J to 5 bases, leaving 9 bases not matched to a gene. Germline assignment: CDR1 KGHDR and CDR2 SFDVKD. The CDR3 contains 16 residues.

This clone has just one count. The chain employs TRBV5-1 and TRBJ2-1; weak D call: TRBD2 (5 bases). The germline gives CDR1 SGHRS, CDR2 YFSETQ. The CDR3 covers 12 residues. V dropped 4 bases and J dropped 4 bases, with 6 bases sitting between them. The CDR3 DNA sequence: TGCGCCAGCAGCCCGGGGTACAATGAGCAGTTCTTC. Protein: CASSPGYNEQFF.

V and J are TRBV5-1 and TRBJ2-1; 9 nucleotides agree with TRBD1. Germline trimming cut 0 bases from V and 6 bases from J; bases unmatched to any gene: 4. This CDR3 is 15 amino acids long. From germline, CDR1 is SGHRS and CDR2 YFSETQ. The CDR3 spells CASSLGGTGSNEQFF. The CDR3, as DNA: TGCGCCAGCAGCTTGGGAGGGACAGGGAGCAATGAGCAGTTCTTC.

J is TRBJ1-2 and V is TRBV4-2; 9 nucleotides agree with TRBD1. The germline CDR1 and CDR2 sequences are LGHNA and YNFKEQ. The CDR3 has 17 residues. V shed 2 bases and J 8 bases; nucleotides not matched to a gene: 15. CDR3 amino acids: CASSQTRRDRVFGGYTF. The DNA for the CDR3 is TGTGCCAGCAGCCAAACCCGTCGGGACAGGGTATTCGGGGGCTACACCTTC.